This T cell receptor (beta chain) emerged from a study of beta chain features in type 1 diabetes. Points from the study as a whole: The naive, central memory and Treg TCRB repertoires looked more alike in patients than they did in healthy donors. Moderate yet significant TCRB CDR3 shortening was seen in Type 1 diabetes patients in all four CD4+ subsets.

The isolated RNA, all of it, was reverse transcribed, so expressed TCRB transcripts were what got sequenced. Data came from immunoSEQ multiplex PCR; TCRdb stores just in-frame clones and leaves some out. The table lists about 640,000 clones, 9.5% to 15% of them singletons. The CDR3 extends over 14 amino acids. The germline V gene has CDR1 SGHAT and CDR2 FQNNGV. Trimming stripped 4 bases from V and 4 bases from J, with 12 bases between. This clone showed up just a few times. The antigen remains undetermined. This chain connects TRBV11-2 to TRBJ2-3, with D unresolved. The sequence was collected from a man in his thirties or forties with type 1 diabetes. Sequencing was performed on naive CD4+ T cells from blood. CDR3 sequence (DNA): TGTGCCAGCAGCTCGAGCCTCATCCCAGATACGCAGTATTTT. This codes for CASSSSLIPDTQYF.